Below, 10 T cell receptor beta chains from the same sample are listed, as sequenced in a study of blood T cell repertoires in COVID-19. The table came from immunoSEQ multiplex PCR; TCRdb's copy has only in-frame clones and leaves some out. The data contain more than 25,000 clones, roughly 80% of them singletons. Sequencing input: peripheral blood. These receptors originate from a man in his fifties or sixties with active or convalescent COVID-19.

The chain couples TRBV27 to TRBJ2-7, with 11 bases fitting TRBD2. The CDR3 is 16 amino acids. The junction had 8 bases not matched to a gene; V was cut back by 5 bases and J by 2 bases. CDR1 is MNHEY and CDR2 is SMNVEV in the germline V gene (reference sequence). The CDR3 protein is CASSQARLAGTYEQYF. The CDR3 region has the DNA TGTGCCAGCAGTCAGGCCAGACTAGCGGGGACCTACGAGCAGTACTTC.

The chain couples TRBV11-2 to TRBJ2-7; D not certain. Trimming stripped 3 bases from V and 3 bases from J, with 3 bases between. This CDR3 is built from 11 residues. Germline V lookup: CDR1 SGHAT, CDR2 FQNNGV. The CDR3 protein is CASSFSYEQYF. For the CDR3, the DNA is TGTGCCAGCAGCTTTAGCTACGAGCAGTACTTC. The variable domain in full, with the rest retrieved from reference TRBV11-2 and TRBJ2-7, is EAGVAQSPRYKIIEKRQSVAFWCNPISGHATLYWYQQILGQGPKLLIQFQNNGVVDDSQLPKDRFSAERLKGVDSTLKIQPAKLEDSAVYLCASSFSYEQYFGPGTRLTVT.

The V call is TRBV9, the J call TRBJ2-1, with D possibly TRBD2 on 6 matching bases. Germline V gene data show CDR1 as SGDLS and CDR2 as YYNGEE. Between the trimmed V and J ends, which lost 4 bases and 4 bases, there was a span of 21 bases. This CDR3 region has 17 residues. The CDR3 coding sequence is TGTGCCAGCAGCCCCTACCCCGTTCCTAGCGAGTACAATGAGCAGTTCTTC. Residues: CASSPYPVPSEYNEQFF.

The chain uses TRBV5-1 and TRBJ2-7; tentatively, D is TRBD2 (6 bases). The CDR3 is 14 residues long. CDR1 and CDR2 from the germline V gene are SGHRS and YFSETQ. V was cut by 0 bases and J by 1 base, with 8 bases left in between. The CDR3 loop is CASSLGRGSYEQYF. DNA of the CDR3: TGCGCCAGCAGCTTGGGTCGGGGGTCCTACGAGCAGTACTTC.

This clone was detected only a few times. The chain uses TRBV5-1 and TRBJ2-4, with 7 bases matching TRBD1. The CDR3 has 16 residues. Germline V lookup: CDR1 SGHRS, CDR2 YFSETQ. Losses at the gene ends were 0 bases for V and 0 bases for J; bases not matched to a gene: 3. The CDR3, as DNA: TGCGCCAGCAGCTTGGGGGACAGCTTAGCCAAAAACATTCAGTACTTC. The encoded protein is CASSLGDSLAKNIQYF.

V usage is TRBV28 and J usage is TRBJ1-1; TRBD1 aligns across 7 bases. CDR1 MDHEN and CDR2 SYDVKM come from the germline V gene. The CDR3 spans 16 residues. Germline trimming cut 6 bases from V and 0 bases from J; bases unmatched to any gene: 10. The CDR3 loop is CASRLTTGAMNTEAFF. The CDR3 nucleotides are TGTGCCAGCAGACTCACCACAGGGGCGATGAACACTGAAGCTTTCTTT.

This chain connects TRBV11-2 to TRBJ1-6; no clear D gene. Between the trimmed V and J ends, which lost 6 bases and 9 bases, there was a span of 18 bases. CDR1 is SGHAT, CDR2 FQNNGV, per germline. CDR3 size: 15 residues. CDR3 sequence: CASRVWPPEGSPLHF. In DNA form, the CDR3 reads TGTGCCAGCAGGGTTTGGCCCCCGGAGGGTTCACCCCTCCACTTT.

This clone appeared a single time. The CDR3 region has the DNA TGTGCCAGCACCCGTACCGGGACAGGGGACGGCTACACCTTC. This encodes CASTRTGTGDGYTF. The chain couples TRBV13 to TRBJ1-2; 10 bases match TRBD1. The CDR3 contains 14 residues. The V segment lost 7 bases and the J segment 8 bases; nucleotides outside the gene matches: 10. Germline values: CDR1 PRHDT, CDR2 FYEKMQ (reference sequence). Full variable domain (missing parts from reference TRBV13 and TRBJ1-2): AAGVIQSPRHLIKEKRETATLKCYPIPRHDTVYWYQQGPGQDPQFLISFYEKMQSDKGSIPDRFSAQQFSDYHSELNMSSLELGDSALYFCASTRTGTGDGYTFGSGTRLTVV.

This chain links TRBV19 with TRBJ2-4; a weak D match, TRBD1 (6 bases). The CDR3 sequence is 14 residues long. V lost 5 bases, J lost 9 bases, and 17 bases lay in between. Germline lookup yields CDR1 LNHDA and CDR2 SQIVND (reference sequence). The CDR3 DNA reads as TGTGCCAGTAGTCCCCTCCACAGGGACGGCATTCAGTACTTC. This encodes CASSPLHRDGIQYF.

The gene calls are TRBV3-1 (or the pseudogene TRBV3-2) and TRBJ1-2, with D tentatively TRBD1 (5 bases). Germline-derived CDR1 and CDR2 are LGHDT and YNNKEL (reference sequence). V was cut by 3 bases and J by 5 bases, with 19 bases left in between. The CDR3 has 16 amino acids. CDR3 in amino acids: CASSHSMWGGRYGYTF. The DNA of the CDR3 is TGTGCCAGCAGCCACTCGATGTGGGGGGGAAGGTATGGCTACACCTTC.